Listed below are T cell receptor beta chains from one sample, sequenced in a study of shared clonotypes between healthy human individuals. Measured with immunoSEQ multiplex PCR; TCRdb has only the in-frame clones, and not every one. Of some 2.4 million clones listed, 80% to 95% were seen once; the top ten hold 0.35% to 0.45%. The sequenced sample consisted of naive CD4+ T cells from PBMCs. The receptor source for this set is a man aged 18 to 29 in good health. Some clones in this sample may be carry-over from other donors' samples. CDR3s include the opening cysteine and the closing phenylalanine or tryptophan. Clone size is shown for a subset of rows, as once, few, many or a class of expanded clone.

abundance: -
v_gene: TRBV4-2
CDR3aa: CASSQVSGSRTEAFF

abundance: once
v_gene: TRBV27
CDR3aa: CASSLFGQGKAQPQHF

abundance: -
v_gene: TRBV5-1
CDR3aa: CASSLVAGTSTSQETQYF

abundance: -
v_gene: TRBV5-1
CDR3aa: CASTPGTVTSYEQYF

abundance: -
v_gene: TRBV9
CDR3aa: CASSVNNNPYNEQFF

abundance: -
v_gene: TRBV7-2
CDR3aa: CASSPLDRTWYNEQFF

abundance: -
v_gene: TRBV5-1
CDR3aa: CASNTDRLTDTQYF

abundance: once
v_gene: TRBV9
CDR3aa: CASSVAGNTGELFF

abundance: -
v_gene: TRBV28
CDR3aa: CASSFGGGYGYTF

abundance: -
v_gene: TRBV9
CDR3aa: CASSARNPGDTQYF

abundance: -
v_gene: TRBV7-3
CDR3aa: CASSPTSTDTQYF

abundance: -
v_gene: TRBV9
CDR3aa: CASSLQGLFNQPQHF

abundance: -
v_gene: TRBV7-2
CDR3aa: CASSLMAGGTTDTQYF

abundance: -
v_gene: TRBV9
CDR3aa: CASSAVGDSFNEQFF

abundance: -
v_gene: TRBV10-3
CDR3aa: CAISGPPGTTRNNEQFF

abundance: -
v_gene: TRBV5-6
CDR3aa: CASSMRAIKAVNSPLHF

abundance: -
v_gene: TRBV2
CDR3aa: CATRQGGNTEAFF

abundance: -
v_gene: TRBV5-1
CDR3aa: CASSLMTGEETQYF

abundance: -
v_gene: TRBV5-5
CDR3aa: CASSLQGTYQPQHF

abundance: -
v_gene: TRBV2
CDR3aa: CASSNPGSRETQYF

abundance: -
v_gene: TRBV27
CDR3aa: CASSNLPGQGARGNQPQHF

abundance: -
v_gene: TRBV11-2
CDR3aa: CASSSNNYQPQHF

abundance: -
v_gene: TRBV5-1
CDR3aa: CASSFYGRAEGNEQFF

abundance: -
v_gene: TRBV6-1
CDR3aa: CASSPDRGGTQYF

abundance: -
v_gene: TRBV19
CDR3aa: CASSISLPRRDTQYF

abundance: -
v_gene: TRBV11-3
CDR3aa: CASSFSGVNTEAFF

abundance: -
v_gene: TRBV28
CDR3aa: CASSLDPTFWAENTEAFF

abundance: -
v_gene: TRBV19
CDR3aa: CASSRGGFLYGYTF

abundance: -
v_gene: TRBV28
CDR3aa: CASSATGARYNEQFF

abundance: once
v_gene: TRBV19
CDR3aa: CASSKDLAGDVDTQYF

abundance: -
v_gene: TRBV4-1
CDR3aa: CASSQPRRTDTQYF

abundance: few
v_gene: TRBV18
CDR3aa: CASSLLASGGPEAFF

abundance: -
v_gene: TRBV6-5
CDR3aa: CASSLQGISYEQYF

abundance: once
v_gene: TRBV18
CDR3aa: CASSPAGYNEQFF

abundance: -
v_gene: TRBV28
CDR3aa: CASSLPGSYEQYF

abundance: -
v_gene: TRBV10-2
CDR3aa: CASSALTRGEQFF

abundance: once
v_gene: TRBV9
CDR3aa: CASSLRAGGVSDTQYF

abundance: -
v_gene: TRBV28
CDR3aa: CASSGQGAAGGYTF

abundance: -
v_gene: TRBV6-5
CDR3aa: CASSYSTPDSSYEQYF

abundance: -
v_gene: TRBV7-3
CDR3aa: CASSLSTGANTGELFF

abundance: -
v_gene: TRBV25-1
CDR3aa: CASSEWEGSYEQYF

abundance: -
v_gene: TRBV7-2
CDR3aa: CASSSLAGVFGRGELFF

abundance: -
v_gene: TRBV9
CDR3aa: CASSRIGAPFNYGYTF

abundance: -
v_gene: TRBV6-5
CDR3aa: CASSSSSYEQYF

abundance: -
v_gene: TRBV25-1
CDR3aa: CASSDLTAANTEAFF

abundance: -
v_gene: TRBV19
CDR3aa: CASSSRSYEQYF

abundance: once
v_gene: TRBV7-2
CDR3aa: CASSSIAGTDTQYF

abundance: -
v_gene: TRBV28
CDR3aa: CASSTGRVPNEQYF

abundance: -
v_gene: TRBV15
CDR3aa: CATSRDQGGEKLFF

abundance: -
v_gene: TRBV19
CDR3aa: CANQTENQETQYF

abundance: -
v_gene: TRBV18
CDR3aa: CASSPRAGTAIKNIQYF

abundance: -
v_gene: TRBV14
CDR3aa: CASSPGLVNEQFF

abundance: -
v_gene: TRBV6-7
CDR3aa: CASPGLNEKLFF

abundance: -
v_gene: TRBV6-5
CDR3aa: CASRRRSTTNEKLFF

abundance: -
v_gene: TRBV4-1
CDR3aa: CASMTGTSGKSSYNEQFF

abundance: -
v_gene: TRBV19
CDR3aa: CASSPRLAGGDTQYF

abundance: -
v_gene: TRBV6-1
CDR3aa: CASARGAAGKNIQYF